The 31 T cell receptor beta chains in this list originate from one sample, sequenced in a study of blood T cell repertoires in COVID-19. The protocol was immunoSEQ multiplex PCR, while the TCRdb copy is restricted to in-frame clones and leaves out a portion. Among roughly 260,000 clones, 86% were seen once, and the ten largest hold about 2.7%. Material for sequencing was PBMCs or T cells enriched from blood (not recorded which). All receptors come from a young woman who had recovered from COVID-19.

The chain uses TRBV12-3 or TRBV12-4 and TRBJ1-5, with unresolved D. V lost 6 bases, J lost 4 bases, and 10 bases lay in between. The CDR3 length is 13 residues. CDR3 residues: CASRRQANQPQHF. Written as DNA, the CDR3 is TGTGCCAGCAGACGCCAAGCAAATCAGCCCCAGCATTTT.

The rearrangement links TRBV19 to TRBJ2-5; perhaps TRBD1 as D (6 bases). V dropped 1 base and J dropped 5 bases, with 11 bases sitting between them. The CDR3 runs 14 residues. Germline CDR1 reads LNHDA; CDR2 reads SQIVND (reference sequence). The CDR3 DNA reads TGTGCCAGTAGTATAGGACAGGTTAAGGAGACCCAGTACTTC. It yields the protein CASSIGQVKETQYF.

The chain employs TRBV12-3 or TRBV12-4 and TRBJ1-3; a weak D match, TRBD1 (5 bases). V was shortened by 6 bases and J by 12 bases, with 12 bases between the two germline ends. The CDR3 runs to 11 residues. The CDR3 DNA follows: TGTGCCAGCAGGGGGGAGGGTAACATATATTTT. Protein sequence: CASRGEGNIYF.

This clone was detected a few times. The V gene is TRBV25-1, the J gene TRBJ2-5, with 12 nucleotides matching TRBD1. This CDR3 is built from 15 residues. Germline V gene data show CDR1 as MGHDK and CDR2 as SYGVNS. Trimming cost V 2 bases and J 5 bases; bases outside gene matches: 3. The CDR3 is CASSEGTGGQETQYF. The CDR3 coding sequence is TGTGCCAGCAGTGAAGGGACAGGGGGCCAGGAGACCCAGTACTTC.

The chain has TRBV29-1 and TRBJ2-3; D gene unclear. The CDR3 length is 11 residues. Trimming removed 5 bases at V and 4 bases at J, with 7 bases between. In germline, CDR1 is SQVTM, CDR2 ANQGSEA. The CDR3 region is CSVRFADTQYF. Here the CDR3 DNA reads TGCAGCGTTCGGTTTGCAGATACGCAGTATTTT.

This chain uses TRBV9 with TRBJ2-1; D ambiguous. There are 12 residues in the CDR3. The germline V and J ends were trimmed by 0 bases and 10 bases, with 8 bases remaining between them. Germline V gives CDR1 SGDLS, CDR2 YYNGEE. CDR3 bases: TGTGCCAGCAGCGTAGCGGCAGGAGAGCAGTTCTTC. Amino acids: CASSVAAGEQFF.

The chain couples TRBV13 to TRBJ2-7; tentative D call: TRBD2 (6 bases). The CDR3 length is 15 residues. Deletions cut 4 bases from V and 4 bases from J, with 17 bases between. Looked up from germline, CDR1 is PRHDT and CDR2 is FYEKMQ (reference sequence). CDR3: CASSSPGDRGYEQYF. The CDR3 bases are TGTGCCAGCAGCTCGCCCGGGGACCGGGGGTACGAGCAGTACTTC.

This clone has only a few counts. The chain recombines TRBV5-1 with TRBJ2-1; 7 bases are a match to TRBD1. The CDR3 extends over 14 amino acids. Germline CDR1 is SGHRS and CDR2 is YFSETQ. V lost 5 bases and J lost 4; bases outside the gene matches: 6. This CDR3 reads CASRAGTEYNEQFF. In DNA form, the CDR3 reads TGCGCCAGCAGGGCCGGGACAGAATACAATGAGCAGTTCTTC.

The chain uses TRBV7-6 and TRBJ2-7, with 9 bases that match TRBD2. Germline CDR1 and CDR2: SGHVS and FNYEAQ. This CDR3 has 18 residues. V was pared by 0 bases and J by 5 bases, with 14 bases of the junction left unmatched. The CDR3 DNA reads TGTGCCAGCAGCTTAGCGAGCCCAAAAGGACTAGCGAACAACGAGCAGTACTTC. Translated, it gives CASSLASPKGLANNEQYF.

The CDR3 DNA follows: TGTGCCTGGAGTGTCGTAAGAGGGAATCAGCCCCAGCATTTT. Its translation is CAWSVVRGNQPQHF. This chain joins TRBV30 and TRBJ1-5, with D unresolved. Germline values: CDR1 GTSNPN, CDR2 SVGIG (reference sequence). The CDR3 loop spans 14 amino acids. V lost 0 bases and J 4 bases, leaving 10 bases between the germline ends.

The V call is TRBV7-2, the J call TRBJ1-2, with 9 bases matching TRBD1. V lost 6 bases, J lost 2 bases, and 4 bases stayed unmatched. Germline V gene sequence: CDR1 SGHTA, CDR2 FQGNSA. This CDR3 comprises 14 residues. As DNA, the CDR3 is TGTGCCAGCAGAAAGACAGGGGGGAACTATGGCTACACCTTC. Translation gives CASRKTGGNYGYTF.

This chain uses TRBV11-3 with TRBJ1-1, with unresolved D. Trimming took off 3 bases at V and 8 bases at J, with 10 bases between the two ends. The CDR3 sequence is 12 residues long. The V gene's germline CDR1 is SGHNT and CDR2 YENEEA. The CDR3 region is CASSFPGLEAFF. In DNA, the CDR3 is TGTGCCAGCAGCTTCCCGGGATTAGAAGCTTTCTTT.

The chain carries TRBV10-3 and TRBJ2-1, with D perhaps matching TRBD1 (5 bases). The CDR3 length is 16 residues. V was trimmed by 0 bases and J by 6 bases, leaving 15 bases between them. CDR1 ENHRY and CDR2 SYGVKD come from the germline V gene. CDR3 loop: CAISESGPYGSNEQFF. CDR3 in DNA: TGTGCCATCAGTGAGTCGGGGCCGTACGGCAGCAATGAGCAGTTCTTC.

This chain joins TRBV6-5 and TRBJ1-3; the D gene is possibly TRBD1 (6 bases). V was cut by 5 bases and J by 2 bases, with 10 bases left in between. This CDR3 is built from 14 residues. In germline, CDR1 is MNHEY, CDR2 SVGAGI. The CDR3 protein is CASSRTAPGNTIYF. CDR3 sequence (DNA): TGTGCCAGCAGTCGGACAGCTCCTGGAAACACCATATATTTT.

The chain employs TRBV7-2 and TRBJ1-6; D gene ambiguous. The germline gives CDR1 SGHTA, CDR2 FQGNSA. Trimming shortened V by 2 bases and J by 5 bases, and 16 bases separated the two germline ends. CDR3 length equals 17 residues. CDR3 bases: TGTGCCAGCAGCTTATCCAGGCCGATGTGGAATAATTCACCCCTCCACTTT. Its translation is CASSLSRPMWNNSPLHF.

The chain links TRBV5-4 to TRBJ1-4; a weak D match, TRBD1 (5 bases). This CDR3 comprises 15 residues. In germline, CDR1 is SGHNT, CDR2 YYREEE (reference sequence). Trimming took off 3 bases at V and 0 bases at J, with 9 bases between the two ends. This CDR3 is CASSSGGATNEKLFF. CDR3 DNA sequence: TGTGCCAGCAGCTCGGGGGGGGCAACTAATGAAAAACTGTTTTTT.

This clone was detected a few times. The chain is built from TRBV24-1 and TRBJ2-3, with 13 bases that match TRBD2. CDR3 length: 17 amino acids. J lost 2 bases, V lost 1 base, and 2 bases had no gene match. The germline V gene encodes CDR1 KGHDR and CDR2 SFDVKD. CDR3 sequence reads: CATSDLGTSGTTDTQYF. The CDR3 bases are TGTGCCACCAGTGATTTAGGGACTAGCGGGACCACAGATACGCAGTATTTT.

The chain couples TRBV7-9 to TRBJ2-2; no firm D call. Germline V CDR1 and CDR2: SEHNR, FQNEAQ (reference sequence). The CDR3 spans 13 residues. Trimming cost V 5 bases and J 7 bases, with 11 bases left between them. The CDR3 DNA is TGTGCCAGCAGCCGCATCAGTGACGGGGAGCTGTTTTTT. Its protein product is CASSRISDGELFF. Looking up the rest from reference TRBV7-9 and TRBJ2-2 gives the full variable domain: DTGVSQNPRHKITKRGQNVTFRCDPISEHNRLYWYRQTLGQGPEFLTYFQNEAQLEKSRLLSDRFSAERPKGSFSTLEIQRTEQGDSAMYLCASSRISDGELFFGEGSRLTVL.

The chain couples TRBV7-2 to TRBJ2-1; 12 bases map to TRBD2. CDR3 length equals 15 residues. The junction had 1 base not matched to a gene; V was cut back by 2 bases and J by 5 bases. CDR1 is SGHTA and CDR2 is FQGNSA in the germline V gene. CDR3: CASSLTSGGNNEQFF. CDR3 DNA: TGTGCCAGCAGCTTAACTAGCGGGGGGAACAATGAGCAGTTCTTC.

The chain carries TRBV18 and TRBJ1-1; 9 nucleotides match TRBD1. The junction had 5 bases not matched to a gene; V was cut back by 2 bases and J by 1 base. This CDR3 has 16 amino acids. The germline gives CDR1 KGHSH, CDR2 LQKENI. CDR3: CASSPNRGQGNTEAFF. The CDR3 DNA is TGTGCCAGCTCACCAAATCGGGGACAGGGGAACACTGAAGCTTTCTTT.

The V and J genes are TRBV19 and TRBJ1-4, with D hard to call. The CDR3 runs 16 residues. Germline V lookup: CDR1 LNHDA, CDR2 SQIVND (reference sequence). Trimming shortened V by 4 bases and J by 2 bases, and 14 bases separated the two germline ends. DNA of the CDR3: TGTGCCAGTAGTACCTCTCCCCGGGTGACTAATGAAAAACTGTTTTTT. It yields the protein CASSTSPRVTNEKLFF.

The chain uses TRBV9 and TRBJ1-1; 9 nucleotides match TRBD1. CDR1 and CDR2 (germline): SGDLS, YYNGEE. The CDR3 sequence is 16 residues long. V lost 0 bases to trimming and J lost 5 bases; unmatched junction nucleotides: 8. CDR3: CASSVGQGDGLTEAFF. The DNA of the CDR3 is TGTGCCAGCAGCGTAGGACAGGGGGACGGGTTGACTGAAGCTTTCTTT.

The gene calls are TRBV29-1 and TRBJ2-1; D may be TRBD2 (5 bases). The CDR3 has 13 residues. Per germline, CDR1 SQVTM and CDR2 ANQGSEA. The V end lost 6 bases, the J end lost 4 bases, and 13 bases lay between the germline ends. Here the CDR3 DNA reads TGCAGCGTAATCCGGGGAACTTACAATGAGCAGTTCTTC. It yields the protein CSVIRGTYNEQFF.

V gene TRBV6-5 combines with J gene TRBJ2-1, with 9 bases that match TRBD2. This CDR3 comprises 15 residues. CDR1 and CDR2 from the germline V gene are MNHEY and SVGAGI. With V trimmed by 6 bases and J by 7 bases, 10 bases remained unmatched. The CDR3 coding sequence is TGTGCCAGCAGGAAACCGACTAGCGGAGAGAATGAGCAGTTCTTC. Its protein product is CASRKPTSGENEQFF.

The rearrangement uses TRBV7-9 and TRBJ2-4; the match to TRBD2 covers 11 bases. The J segment lost 6 bases and the V segment lost 2 bases, leaving 6 bases of the junction unmatched. CDR3 length: 16 amino acids. The germline V gene encodes CDR1 SEHNR and CDR2 FQNEAQ (reference sequence). Here the CDR3 DNA reads TGTGCCAGCAGCTTAAGTAGCGGGGGGGCCCGAAACATTCAGTACTTC. Protein sequence: CASSLSSGGARNIQYF.

This clone was detected once. The chain employs TRBV30 and TRBJ1-2, with TRBD1 matching over 9 bases. The germline V gene encodes CDR1 GTSNPN and CDR2 SVGIG (reference sequence). With V trimmed by 6 bases and J by 5 bases, 7 bases remained unmatched. The CDR3 spans 13 residues. CDR3: CACYRGRWYGYTF. Written as DNA, the CDR3 is TGTGCCTGTTACAGGGGGCGTTGGTATGGCTACACCTTC.

The chain recombines TRBV5-1 with TRBJ1-2; 8 positions agree with TRBD1. Germline V CDR1 and CDR2: SGHRS, YFSETQ. The ends lost 2 bases at V and 7 bases at J; junction bases unmatched: 4. The CDR3 is made up of 13 amino acids. Here the CDR3 reads CASSFGQGGGYTF. The DNA for the CDR3 is TGCGCCAGCAGCTTCGGACAGGGAGGTGGCTACACCTTC.

The V and J genes are TRBV11-3 and TRBJ2-3; D possibly corresponds to TRBD2 (5 bases). Trimming removed 2 bases at V and 3 bases at J, with 9 bases between. CDR1 and CDR2 from the germline V gene are SGHNT and YENEEA. The CDR3 length is 14 residues. CDR3 nucleotide sequence: TGTGCCAGCAGCTTAACTAGAGTAACAGATACGCAGTATTTT. Translating gives CASSLTRVTDTQYF.

This sequence joins TRBV5-1 and TRBJ1-1; no reliable D call. With 1 base removed from V and 6 bases from J, the gap between germline ends came to 10 bases. This CDR3 contains 13 residues. Germline CDR1 SGHRS, CDR2 YFSETQ. Here the CDR3 DNA reads TGCGCCAGCAGCTTGTCAGGTTTGTCTGAAGCTTTCTTT. Its translation: CASSLSGLSEAFF.

This rearrangement joins TRBV7-9 to TRBJ2-7, with 7 bases that match TRBD1. Germline V gives CDR1 SEHNR, CDR2 FQNEAQ (reference sequence). This CDR3 region has 17 residues. V dropped 1 base and J dropped 6; count of bases not matched to a gene: 15. CDR3 region: CASSLGQGVPISAEQYF. CDR3 DNA: TGTGCCAGCAGCTTAGGGCAGGGGGTTCCCATTTCCGCCGAGCAGTACTTC.

This sequence joins TRBV11-2 and TRBJ1-2, with a weak D call TRBD1 (6 bases). CDR3 size: 16 residues. Germline values: CDR1 SGHAT, CDR2 FQNNGV. The germline V and J ends were trimmed by 5 bases and 0 bases, with 16 bases remaining between them. The CDR3 loop reads CASSPTTGSANYGYTF. DNA of the CDR3: TGTGCCAGCAGCCCCACGACAGGAAGCGCTAACTATGGCTACACCTTC.